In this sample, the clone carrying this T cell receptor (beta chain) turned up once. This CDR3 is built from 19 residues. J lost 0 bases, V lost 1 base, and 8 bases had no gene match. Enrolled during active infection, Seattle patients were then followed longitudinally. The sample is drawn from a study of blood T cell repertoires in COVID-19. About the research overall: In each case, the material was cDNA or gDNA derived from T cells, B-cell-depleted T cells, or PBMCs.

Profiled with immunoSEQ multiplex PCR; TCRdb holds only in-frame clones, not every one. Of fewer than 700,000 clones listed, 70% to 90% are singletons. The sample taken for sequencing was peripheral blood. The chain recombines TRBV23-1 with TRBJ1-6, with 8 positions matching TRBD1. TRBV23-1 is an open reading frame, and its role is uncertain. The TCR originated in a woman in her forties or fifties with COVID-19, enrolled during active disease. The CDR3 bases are TGCGCCAGCAGTCAATGTCGGACAGGGCCCAGCTCCTATAATTCACCCCTCCACTTT. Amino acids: CASSQCRTGPSSYNSPLHF.